These T cell receptor beta chains were read from a single sample in a study of patients and donors after allogeneic stem cell transplantation. TCRdb reanalysed the RT-PCR reads using MiXCR and keeps one entry per CDR3 protein. This sample yields some 92,000 distinct CDR3 sequences, of which around 48% are seen a single time; more than 55% belongs to the top ten. Input material: blood, either unsorted or a sorted T cell fraction (not recorded which). The receptors come from a human donor who was either an allogeneic HSCT recipient or a stem cell or donor lymphocyte infusion donor (not recorded which). It is not recorded whose cells these are; they may come from a transplant donor. Each CDR3 is given with its conserved first and last residue. The D gene is left open where the match is weak. The size of a clone is reported for some rows only, either as once, few or many, or as a class for expanded clones.

CASTGQGQETQYF | TGTGCCAGCACGGGACAGGGACAAGAGACCCAGTACTTC | TRBJ2-5 | TRBV12-3/TRBV12-4 | - | TRBD1
CASSLGWNTIYF | TGTGCCAGCAGCCTAGGTTGGAACACCATATATTTT | TRBJ1-3 | TRBV7-9 | - | -
CASSLLGAQGYTF | TGTGCCAGCAGTTTATTGGGGGCGCAGGGCTACACCTTC | TRBJ1-2 | TRBV28 | - | -
CASSSSYNSPLHF | TGTGCCAGCAGCTCCTCCTATAATTCACCCCTCCACTTT | TRBJ1-6 | TRBV7-2 | - | -
CSARRGAGQPQHF | TGCAGTGCTAGACGGGGGGCAGGACAGCCCCAGCATTTT | TRBJ1-5 | TRBV20-1 | - | -
CASSPADRVYEQYF | TGTGCCAGCAGTCCAGCCGACAGGGTCTACGAGCAGTACTTC | TRBJ2-7 | TRBV12-3/TRBV12-4 | - | TRBD1
CASSYLPTGGHQPQHF | TGTGCCAGCAGTTACCTCCCAACAGGGGGGCATCAGCCCCAGCATTTT | TRBJ1-5 | TRBV6-5 | - | TRBD1
CASSLYLRGEETQYF | TGTGCCAGCAGCTTATATTTGAGAGGGGAAGAGACCCAGTACTTC | TRBJ2-5 | TRBV7-9 | - | -
CASSQAGRMNTEAFF | TGCGCCAGCAGCCAAGCGGGCAGGATGAACACTGAAGCTTTCTTT | TRBJ1-1 | TRBV4-1 | - | -
CASSHVLGGVGQPQHF | TGTGCCAGCAGTCATGTCTTAGGGGGGGTAGGTCAGCCCCAGCATTTT | TRBJ1-5 | TRBV12-3/TRBV12-4 | - | -
CASSSGLLVPQHF | TGTGCCAGCAGCTCGGGACTGTTGGTTCCCCAGCATTTT | TRBJ1-5 | TRBV7-8 | - | -
CASSKIPGRLNTEAFF | TGCGCCAGCAGCAAAATCCCTGGAAGGTTGAACACTGAAGCTTTCTTT | TRBJ1-1 | TRBV4-1 | few | -
CSAWTGGIRTDTQYF | TGCAGCGCCTGGACAGGTGGCATCCGCACAGATACGCAGTATTTT | TRBJ2-3 | TRBV29-1 | - | TRBD1
CASSPRGGWQRMNTEAFF | TGTGCCAGCAGTCCCCGAGGAGGTTGGCAGCGCATGAACACTGAAGCTTTCTTT | TRBJ1-1 | TRBV27 | few | -
CASSLSEGGRTEAFF | TGTGCCAGCAGTTTATCCGAGGGCGGGAGGACTGAAGCTTTCTTT | TRBJ1-1 | TRBV12-3/TRBV12-4 | - | -
CASSLQIGGSGYEQFF | TGTGCCAGCAGTCTCCAAATCGGCGGGAGCGGATATGAGCAGTTCTTC | TRBJ2-1 | TRBV7-2 | - | TRBD2
CASSFAGVAYNEQFF | TGTGCCAGCAGCTTCGCGGGAGTAGCTTACAATGAGCAGTTCTTC | TRBJ2-1 | TRBV5-6 | few | TRBD2
CASSESGQGVEKLFF | TGCGCCAGCAGTGAGTCGGGGCAGGGGGTTGAAAAACTGTTTTTT | TRBJ1-4 | TRBV10-2 | - | TRBD1
CASSAGKDYEQYF | TGTGCCAGCAGCGCGGGGAAGGACTACGAGCAGTACTTC | TRBJ2-7 | TRBV9 | - | -
CASSRPRGFGEKLFF | TGCGCCAGCAGCCGCCCGAGAGGGTTTGGCGAAAAACTGTTTTTT | TRBJ1-4 | TRBV4-1 | - | -
CASSRAGAKNIQYF | TGTGCCAGCAGTCGGGCCGGGGCCAAAAACATTCAGTACTTC | TRBJ2-4 | TRBV27 | - | -
CSASFSTDRGRDEQYF | TGCAGTGCTAGTTTCTCCACGGACAGGGGGCGAGACGAGCAGTACTTC | TRBJ2-7 | TRBV20-1 | - | TRBD1
CASSQDETLRSYTF | TGCGCCAGCAGCCAAGATGAAACATTGAGGAGCTACACCTTC | TRBJ1-2 | TRBV4-1 | few | -
CASTTGQPNTEAFF | TGTGCCAGCACTACGGGACAGCCGAACACTGAAGCTTTCTTT | TRBJ1-1 | TRBV12-3/TRBV12-4 | - | TRBD1
CASSNPRVRTGQTEAFF | TGTGCCAGCAGCAACCCTCGGGTAAGGACAGGGCAAACTGAAGCTTTCTTT | TRBJ1-1 | TRBV21-1 | few | -
CSAPLSQTGAQPQHF | TGCAGTGCTCCCCTCAGTCAGACAGGGGCTCAGCCCCAGCATTTT | TRBJ1-5 | TRBV20-1 | few | TRBD1
CSASYRSANEKLFF | TGCAGTGCTAGTTACAGGTCGGCTAATGAAAAACTGTTTTTT | TRBJ1-4 | TRBV20-1 | few | -
CASSQEARTPHSNQPQHF | TGCGCCAGCAGCCAAGAGGCGAGAACACCTCATAGCAATCAGCCCCAGCATTTT | TRBJ1-5 | TRBV4-3 | - | -
CASSQGRLPNTIYF | TGTGCCAGCAGCCAAGGGAGATTGCCGAACACCATATATTTT | TRBJ1-3 | TRBV3-1 | - | -
CASSIKGTDTEAFF | TGTGCCAGCTCAATTAAGGGTACGGACACTGAAGCTTTCTTT | TRBJ1-1 | TRBV18 | few | -
CASSPDTYYGYTF | TGTGCCAGCAGTCCGGACACTTACTATGGCTACACCTTC | TRBJ1-2 | TRBV12-3/TRBV12-4 | - | -
CASSFQTGLNEKLFF | TGTGCCAGCAGTTTCCAGACAGGGCTGAATGAAAAACTGTTTTTT | TRBJ1-4 | TRBV28 | few | TRBD1
CACVDSTDTQYF | TGTGCCTGCGTGGACAGCACAGATACGCAGTATTTT | TRBJ2-3 | TRBV30 | - | -
CASSLNGGREGNTIYF | TGCGCCAGCAGCTTGAACGGGGGGCGAGAAGGAAACACCATATATTTT | TRBJ1-3 | TRBV5-1 | few | -
CASSPGYNSPLHF | TGTGCCAGCAGCCCGGGTTATAATTCACCCCTCCACTTT | TRBJ1-6 | TRBV7-8 | - | -
CASSLEAGITFF | TGTGCCAGCAGCTTAGAAGCAGGGATTACTTTCTTT | TRBJ1-1 | TRBV7-9 | few | -
CASTSGGTGNTIYF | TGTGCCAGCACCTCCGGGGGAACTGGAAACACCATATATTTT | TRBJ1-3 | TRBV28 | few | -
CASSVEDSGRRSSYNEQFF | TGTGCCAGCAGCGTAGAGGATAGCGGGAGAAGGAGCTCCTACAATGAGCAGTTCTTC | TRBJ2-1 | TRBV9 | - | TRBD2
CASSSRGPTNYGYTF | TGTGCCAGCAGTTCCCGGGGACCTACTAACTATGGCTACACCTTC | TRBJ1-2 | TRBV2 | few | -
CAGMNRRGRRDTEAFF | TGTGCCGGTATGAACCGCCGGGGCCGTCGGGACACTGAAGCTTTCTTT | TRBJ1-1 | TRBV2 | - | -
CASTPDRDNTEAFF | TGTGCCAGCACCCCGGACAGGGACAACACTGAAGCTTTCTTT | TRBJ1-1 | TRBV7-9 | few | TRBD1
CSAEQDIGLTDTQYF | TGCAGTGCTGAACAGGACATCGGGCTCACAGATACGCAGTATTTT | TRBJ2-3 | TRBV20-1 | - | -
CASSLLQGRNIQYF | TGCGCCAGCAGCCTCCTACAGGGGCGGAACATTCAGTACTTC | TRBJ2-4 | TRBV5-1 | - | TRBD1
CASRGTEAPMNTEAFF | TGTGCCAGCAGGGGGACGGAGGCCCCTATGAACACTGAAGCTTTCTTT | TRBJ1-1 | TRBV6-5 | once | -
CASNPGGGGTEAFF | TGTGCCAGCAACCCCGGGGGGGGAGGCACTGAAGCTTTCTTT | TRBJ1-1 | TRBV12-3/TRBV12-4 | few | -
CATQGGNQPQHF | TGTGCCACTCAGGGGGGCAATCAGCCCCAGCATTTT | TRBJ1-5 | TRBV2 | - | TRBD1
CASSPPGTGEEKLFF | TGCGCCAGCAGCCCACCCGGGACAGGGGAGGAAAAACTGTTTTTT | TRBJ1-4 | TRBV4-3 | - | TRBD1
CSARFPGQGVGYSPLHF | TGCAGTGCTAGATTTCCGGGACAGGGCGTTGGTTATTCACCCCTCCACTTT | TRBJ1-6 | TRBV20-1 | - | TRBD1
CASSLDRGMGNYGYTF | TGTGCCAGCAGCTTAGACCGAGGGATGGGAAACTATGGCTACACCTTC | TRBJ1-2 | TRBV7-9 | - | -
CSAKDGYQPQHF | TGCAGCGCCAAGGACGGATATCAGCCCCAGCATTTT | TRBJ1-5 | TRBV29-1 | few | -
CASSLTTFRNTIYF | TGTGCCAGCAGCCTGACGACTTTTAGGAACACCATATATTTT | TRBJ1-3 | TRBV5-5 | - | -
CASPDVGQYEQYF | TGTGCCAGTCCGGACGTAGGGCAATACGAGCAGTACTTC | TRBJ2-7 | TRBV27 | - | -
CATSPKFSGTQYF | TGTGCCACCAGTCCGAAATTTAGCGGGACCCAGTACTTC | TRBJ2-5 | TRBV15 | - | -
CASSPSNEKLFF | TGTGCCAGCAGTCCCTCTAATGAAAAACTGTTTTTT | TRBJ1-4 | TRBV12-3/TRBV12-4 | few | -
CASSRLQGEAFF | TGTGCCAGCAGCCGCCTACAGGGAGAAGCTTTCTTT | TRBJ1-1 | TRBV7-2 | - | -
CASSSAARTEAFF | TGCGCCAGCAGCTCCGCCGCCCGTACTGAAGCTTTCTTT | TRBJ1-1 | TRBV10-2 | - | -